This T cell receptor (beta chain) was sequenced for a study of T-cell reconstitution after alpha-beta-depleted transplantation in children. The CDR3 covers 14 residues. Germline-derived CDR1 and CDR2 are SGHRS and YFSETQ. Trimming cost V 2 bases and J 8 bases, with 13 bases left between them. Library preparation (for TCRbeta) was performed with unique molecular identifiers. From the PCR reads, TCRdb called clonotypes with MiXCR, one entry per CDR3 protein. This sample has 70,000 to 95,000 distinct CDR3 sequences, with over 9% found just once. This clonotype was seen a few times. Source: PBMCs from the stem cell graft donor, taken from the stem cell graft. This sequence joins TRBV5-1 and TRBJ1-4; no clear D gene. This receptor was taken from a human donor who donated a stem cell graft to a child with inherited bone marrow failure. In DNA form, the CDR3 reads TGCGCCAGCAGCTTTACTAACTCGGAGGAAAAACTGTTTTTT. Its translation: CASSFTNSEEKLFF.